This T cell receptor beta chain was retrieved from a study of shared clonotypes between healthy human individuals. The data were produced by immunoSEQ multiplex PCR, yet TCRdb's version contains in-frame clones alone and is incomplete. The table includes roughly 570,000 clones, 98% detected once. Trimming cost V 3 bases and J 3 bases; bases outside gene matches: 5. The CDR3 contains 14 residues. In germline, CDR1 is MDHEN, CDR2 SYDVKM. Naive CD8 cells comprised CD45RO-negative, CCR7-positively selected cells, excluding terminally differentiated effector memory CD45RA+ cells. Study outcomes and limitations: Richness estimates generally favored naive over memory subsets.

On this clone: What it binds is not known.

Sequences were obtained from naive CD8+ T cells sorted from blood. V usage is TRBV28 and J usage is TRBJ2-7; 7 nucleotides align to TRBD1. The TCR sequence derives from a man aged 25 to 40 in good health. CDR3 protein: CASSLGQRNYEQYF. CDR3 DNA sequence: TGTGCCAGCAGTTTGGGACAGCGAAACTACGAGCAGTACTTC. Variable domain in full (rest from reference TRBV28 and TRBJ2-7): DVKVTQSSRYLVKRTGEKVFLECVQDMDHENMFWYRQDPGLGLRLIYFSYDVKMKEKGDIPEGYSVSREKKERFSLILESASTNQTSMYLCASSLGQRNYEQYFGPGTRLTVT.